These 8 T cell receptor beta chains came from one sample sequenced in a study of a mutant IDH1 vaccine in newly diagnosed glioma. Time point of the sample: week 5, during vaccination. Doses comprised 300 ug of mutant IDH1 20-mer peptide each, plus topical imiquimod. Method: immunoSEQ multiplex PCR; TCRdb's copy keeps in-frame clones and lacks some. The sample contains 50,000 to 60,000 clones, around 80% of which appear only once. The antigens of these receptors remain unknown. The material was PBMCs, obtained from a glioma patient whose treatment included an IDH1 peptide vaccine. These receptors were taken from a man in his fifties or sixties with glioma.

The chain carries TRBV4-2 and TRBJ1-3; D not resolved. V lost 4 bases and J lost 0, with 16 bases in between. Germline V gene lookup returns CDR1 LGHNA and CDR2 YNFKEQ. The CDR3 loop spans 17 amino acids. CDR3 sequence (DNA): TGTGCCAGCAGCCCCGAGGCAACCCTGAGCTCTGGAAACACCATATATTTT. This codes for CASSPEATLSSGNTIYF.

The rearrangement joins TRBV6-4 to TRBJ2-2; D is perhaps TRBD1 or TRBD2 (7 bases each). V lost 2 bases and J 4 bases, leaving 14 bases between the germline ends. The germline CDR1 and CDR2 sequences are MRHNA and SNTAGT. CDR3 length equals 16 residues. In DNA form, the CDR3 reads TGTGCCAGCAGTGACCCCGACAGGGAGGGCACCGGGGAGCTGTTTTTT. Its translation: CASSDPDREGTGELFF.

The J gene is TRBJ2-1, the V gene TRBV4-2; TRBD2 matches at 7 bases. The length of the CDR3 is 14 residues. Germline V gives CDR1 LGHNA, CDR2 YNFKEQ. Trimming removed 1 base from V and 9 bases from J; junction bases left unmatched: 6. CDR3 nucleotides: TGTGCCAGCAGCCAAGTTTCAGAGCGGGGTGAGCAGTTCTTC. Its translation: CASSQVSERGEQFF.

The chain joins TRBV7-2 to TRBJ1-2; 9 bases line up with TRBD1. The V segment lost 5 bases and the J segment 7 bases; nucleotides outside the gene matches: 5. The germline CDR1 and CDR2 sequences are SGHTA and FQGNSA. The CDR3 loop spans 13 amino acids. This CDR3 reads CASSPGQGLGYTF. In DNA, the CDR3 is TGTGCCAGCAGCCCGGGACAGGGACTTGGCTACACCTTC.

The chain recombines TRBV10-3 with TRBJ2-1, with 9 bases matching TRBD1. The CDR3 spans 16 residues. Losses at the gene ends were 0 bases for V and 2 bases for J; bases not matched to a gene: 2. Germline V gives CDR1 ENHRY, CDR2 SYGVKD. The CDR3 nucleotides read TGTGCCATCAGTGAGTCGGGACAGGGCACCTACAATGAGCAGTTCTTC. It codes for CAISESGQGTYNEQFF.

This chain connects TRBV4-3 to TRBJ1-4; D is unresolved. Trimming cost V 1 base and J 0 bases, with 6 bases left between them. The CDR3 sequence is 15 residues long. CDR1 is LGHNA and CDR2 is YSLEER in the germline V gene. The CDR3 loop reads CASSQGTSTNEKLFF. The CDR3 nucleotides are TGCGCCAGCAGCCAAGGGACTTCAACTAATGAAAAACTGTTTTTT.

This clone is judged medium-sized. The chain employs TRBV27 and TRBJ2-7, with a weak D call TRBD1 (6 bases). Germline loops: CDR1 MNHEY, CDR2 SMNVEV (reference sequence). The CDR3 contains 14 residues. Trimming took 3 bases from V and 2 from J, leaving 11 bases between them. CDR3 bases: TGTGCCAGCAGTTTTGGGCAGGGGCCCTACGAGCAGTACTTC. Residues: CASSFGQGPYEQYF.

The table lists this clone with a few counts. The chain recombines TRBV30 with TRBJ1-1; D unclear. V lost 1 base, J lost 3 bases, and 9 bases lay in between. The CDR3 has 13 amino acids. CDR1 is GTSNPN and CDR2 is SVGIG in the germline V gene (reference sequence). Here the CDR3 DNA reads TGTGCCTGGAGTGCCGGGGTACACACTGAAGCTTTCTTT. The encoded protein is CAWSAGVHTEAFF.